The 27 T cell receptor beta chains in this list originate from one sample, sequenced in a study of blood T cell repertoires in COVID-19. Profiling relied on immunoSEQ multiplex PCR, and the TCRdb table lists in-frame clones only, not all of them. Of 50,000 or so clones in the sample, about 88% are singletons; the top ten hold approximately 26%. Sequenced input: peripheral blood. These receptors were obtained from a human donor in a cohort sampled during active COVID-19.

This chain links TRBV19 with TRBJ2-7; D might be TRBD2 (7 bases). The V and J ends lost 1 base and 2 bases respectively, with 12 bases between them. The CDR3 covers 15 residues. Germline loops: CDR1 LNHDA, CDR2 SQIVND (reference sequence). The CDR3 bases are TGTGCCAGTAGTATAGGGGGGGGCAGCGCCTACGAGCAGTACTTC. It yields the protein CASSIGGGSAYEQYF. Full variable domain (rest looked up from reference TRBV19 and TRBJ2-7): DGGITQSPKYLFRKEGQNVTLSCEQNLNHDAMYWYRQDPGQGLRLIYYSQIVNDFQKGDIAEGYSVSREKKESFPLTVTSAQKNPTAFYLCASSIGGGSAYEQYFGPGTRLTVT.

The chain links TRBV7-9 to TRBJ1-1; D remains unclear. V was clipped by 2 bases and J by 1 base, with 5 bases between them. Germline CDR1 is SEHNR and CDR2 is FQNEAQ (reference sequence). The CDR3 spans 13 residues. CDR3 bases: TGTGCCAGCAGCTTAACTGAGAACACTGAAGCTTTCTTT. Amino acid sequence: CASSLTENTEAFF.

The chain uses TRBV5-6 and TRBJ2-5, with D hard to call. Trimming removed 1 base from V and 7 bases from J, with 11 bases in between. CDR3 length: 13 residues. Germline CDR1 SGHDT, CDR2 YYEEEE. CDR3 in DNA: TGTGCCAGCAGCTTGCTGGAGTCGGGGACCCAGTACTTC. It specifies CASSLLESGTQYF. The variable domain in full, completed from reference TRBV5-6 and TRBJ2-5, reads DAGVTQSPTHLIKTRGQQVTLRCSPKSGHDTVSWYQQALGQGPQFIFQYYEEEERQRGNFPDRFSGHQFPNYSSELNVNALLLGDSALYLCASSLLESGTQYFGPGTRLLVL.

This chain links TRBV28 with TRBJ1-1; 8 bases align to TRBD1. The J segment lost 3 bases and the V segment lost 5 bases, leaving 11 bases of the junction unmatched. The length of the CDR3 is 16 residues. Germline V gene data show CDR1 as MDHEN and CDR2 as SYDVKM. CDR3 bases: TGTGCCAGCAGTCACTCCGGACAGGGCGGTCACACTGAAGCTTTCTTT. Amino acids: CASSHSGQGGHTEAFF.

The CDR3 DNA reads as TGTGCCAGCAGCTTAGGTACGACAGGGACCAACACAGATACGCAGTATTTT. It specifies CASSLGTTGTNTDTQYF. The rearrangement joins TRBV11-2 to TRBJ2-3; TRBD1 matches 7 bases. Germline trimming cut 1 base from V and 2 bases from J; bases unmatched to any gene: 9. Germline V lookup: CDR1 SGHAT, CDR2 FQNNGV. The CDR3 length is 17 residues.

The chain has TRBV3-1 (or the pseudogene TRBV3-2) and TRBJ2-5; 7 bases match TRBD1. The CDR3 runs 14 residues. Germline CDR1 LGHDT, CDR2 YNNKEL (reference sequence). J lost 5 bases, V lost 2 bases, and 5 bases had no gene match. The CDR3 region is CASSQRRGRETQYF. CDR3 coding DNA: TGTGCCAGCAGCCAACGAAGGGGGCGGGAGACCCAGTACTTC.

This clone was recorded once. DNA for the CDR3: TGTGCCAGCAGCCAAGGATCCGTGGGAGCATATCTTACGCAGTATTTT. Amino acid sequence: CASSQGSVGAYLTQYF. This chain links TRBV3-1 (or the pseudogene TRBV3-2) with TRBJ2-3; possible D gene TRBD2, 5 bases. The CDR3 sequence is 16 residues long. Per germline, CDR1 LGHDT and CDR2 YNNKEL (reference sequence). Deletions cut 1 base from V and 8 bases from J, with 19 bases between.

This chain joins TRBV11-2 and TRBJ2-7; 9 bases agree with TRBD2. CDR1 SGHAT and CDR2 FQNNGV come from the germline V gene. The CDR3 extends over 17 amino acids. V shed 0 bases and J 7 bases; nucleotides not matched to a gene: 13. The CDR3 protein is CASSLEGLAGFSGEQYV. DNA for the CDR3: TGTGCCAGCAGCTTAGAGGGCCTAGCGGGGTTCTCGGGGGAGCAGTACGTC.

This chain joins TRBV4-3 and TRBJ1-4, with 7 bases matching TRBD1. The CDR3 totals 15 residues. CDR1 LGHNA and CDR2 YSLEER come from the germline V gene. V dropped 1 base and J dropped 6; count of bases not matched to a gene: 5. Written as DNA, the CDR3 is TGCGCCAGCAGCCAAGGAACAGGGGAGTATGAAAAACTGTTTTTT. Its translation: CASSQGTGEYEKLFF.

The chain carries TRBV4-2 and TRBJ2-1; TRBD2 is a possible D gene (6 bases). Trimming cost V 1 base and J 5 bases, with 6 bases left between them. Germline values: CDR1 LGHNA, CDR2 YNFKEQ. The CDR3 is 13 amino acids. CDR3 in DNA: TGTGCCAGCAGCCAAGGGACTAACAATGAGCAGTTCTTC. Translated, it gives CASSQGTNNEQFF.

This chain connects TRBV7-3 to TRBJ2-3; 11 nucleotides align to TRBD2. This CDR3 contains 16 residues. V dropped 2 bases and J dropped 4; count of bases not matched to a gene: 5. Germline values: CDR1 SGHTA, CDR2 FQGTGA. The CDR3 sequence is CASSLRLAGTSDTQYF. The CDR3 region has the DNA TGTGCCAGCAGCTTACGACTAGCGGGGACCTCAGATACGCAGTATTTT. The full variable domain, its missing parts supplied by reference TRBV7-3 and TRBJ2-3, is GAGVSQTPSNKVTEKGKYVELRCDPISGHTALYWYRQSLGQGPEFLIYFQGTGAADDSGLPNDRFFAVRPEGSVSTLKIQRTERGDSAVYLCASSLRLAGTSDTQYFGPGTRLTVL.

The DNA of the CDR3 is TGTGCCAGCAGTGAAGTTGGGACAGGGGTCGAAAAACTGTTTTTT. This sequence encodes CASSEVGTGVEKLFF. V gene TRBV6-1 combines with J gene TRBJ1-4; 10 bases map to TRBD1. Germline CDR1 is MNHNS and CDR2 is SASEGT. There are 15 residues in the CDR3. After removal of 1 base from V and 8 bases from J, the junction contained 4 bases not matched to a gene.

The chain uses TRBV7-8 and TRBJ1-5, with 7 bases matching TRBD1. This CDR3 region has 14 residues. From germline, CDR1 is SGHVS and CDR2 FQNEAQ. V lost 4 bases to trimming and J lost 4 bases; unmatched junction nucleotides: 4. This chain's CDR3 is CASSSQQGNQPQHF. The CDR3 DNA reads as TGTGCCAGCAGCTCCCAACAGGGGAATCAGCCCCAGCATTTT.

This clone was detected a few times. V usage is TRBV2 and J usage is TRBJ1-6; unclear D gene. The CDR3 is 13 amino acids. Per the germline V gene, CDR1 is SNHLY and CDR2 is FYNNEI. Trimming removed 6 bases at V and 6 bases at J, with 9 bases between. The CDR3 DNA reads as TGTGCCAGCAGCCAGGATCGTAATTCACCCCTCCACTTT. Its protein is CASSQDRNSPLHF.

This chain connects TRBV6-2 or TRBV6-3 to TRBJ2-7; TRBD2 is a possible D gene (5 bases). The V gene's germline CDR1 is MNHEY and CDR2 SVGEGT. The CDR3 has 14 amino acids. Trimming shortened V by 2 bases and J by 2 bases, and 10 bases separated the two germline ends. CDR3 residues: CASSYRRSTYEQYF. CDR3 nucleotide sequence: TGTGCCAGCAGTTACCGGAGGAGCACCTACGAGCAGTACTTC.

This clone was counted between two and nine times. This chain joins TRBV5-6 and TRBJ2-7; D gene uncertain. The V end was cut by 0 bases, the J end by 0 bases, with 7 bases between. Germline values: CDR1 SGHDT, CDR2 YYEEEE. The CDR3 runs to 14 residues. The DNA of the CDR3 is TGTGCCAGCAGCTTGGCTGGCAGCTCCTACGAGCAGTACGTC. It codes for CASSLAGSSYEQYV.

The CDR3 nucleotides read TGTGCCAGCTCACCACGGGACATTAACACCGGGGAGCTGTTTTTT. As protein: CASSPRDINTGELFF. The chain has TRBV18 and TRBJ2-2, with D maybe TRBD1 (6 bases). The V gene's germline CDR1 is KGHSH and CDR2 LQKENI. The germline V and J ends were trimmed by 1 base and 2 bases, with 8 bases remaining between them. The CDR3 consists of 15 residues.

This clone was observed a single time. A junction end diverges from the germline sequence, so it may reflect a read error. This rearrangement joins TRBV4-1 to TRBJ2-1; tentatively, D is TRBD2 (5 bases). CDR1 MGHRA and CDR2 YSYEKL come from the germline V gene. There are 19 residues in the CDR3. CDR3 in amino acids: CATSRRGLRLLSSYNEQFF. CDR3 bases: TGCGCCACCAGCCGACGCGGACTCCGATTACTTAGCTCCTACAATGAGCAGTTCTTC.

CDR3 in amino acids: CASSYLPGVGTEAFF. The CDR3 DNA follows: TGTGCCAGCAGTTACTTACCGGGGGTGGGCACTGAAGCTTTCTTT. This sequence joins TRBV6-2 or TRBV6-3 and TRBJ1-1; tentative D call: TRBD1 (5 bases). Trimming pared 1 base from V and 4 bases from J, leaving 13 bases between. The CDR3 sequence is 15 residues long. Germline values: CDR1 MNHEY, CDR2 SVGEGT.

The J gene is TRBJ2-1, the V gene TRBV15; 11 nucleotides line up with TRBD2. The CDR3 contains 19 residues. With V trimmed by 0 bases and J by 7 bases, 14 bases remained unmatched. CDR1 is LNHNV and CDR2 is YYDKDF in the germline V gene (reference sequence). CDR3 amino acids: CATSRELAGAQTGSNEQFF. The CDR3 nucleotides are TGTGCCACCAGCAGAGAACTAGCGGGAGCCCAAACGGGATCGAATGAGCAGTTCTTC.

This rearrangement joins TRBV6-5 to TRBJ1-3; TRBD1 might be the D (6 bases). CDR3 length: 13 residues. Trimming removed 8 bases at V and 6 bases at J, with 14 bases between. CDR1 is MNHEY, CDR2 SVGAGI, per germline. CDR3 protein: CASGTGWENTIYF. The CDR3 DNA is TGTGCCAGCGGTACAGGGTGGGAAAACACCATATATTTT.

The chain links TRBV4-3 to TRBJ2-1, with 10 bases identical to TRBD2. Looked up from germline, CDR1 is LGHNA and CDR2 is YSLEER. The CDR3 runs 17 residues. The V gene end was trimmed by 2 bases and the J gene end by 7 bases; junction bases not matched to a gene: 11. Written as DNA, the CDR3 is TGCGCCAGCAGCCAAACCCCACCTAGCGGGAGTGGGAATGAGCAGTTCTTC. It codes for CASSQTPPSGSGNEQFF.

CDR3 sequence reads: CASSLDRTNTEAFF. Here the CDR3 DNA reads TGTGCCAGCAGTCTGGACAGGACAAACACTGAAGCTTTCTTT. The rearrangement joins TRBV6-5 to TRBJ1-1; TRBD1 agrees at 7 bases. Germline V gene sequence: CDR1 MNHEY, CDR2 SVGAGI. This CDR3 has 14 amino acids. After removal of 5 bases from V and 2 bases from J, the junction contained 5 bases not matched to a gene.

J is TRBJ1-2 and V is TRBV12-3 or TRBV12-4; possibly TRBD1 for D (5 bases). Trimming cost V 6 bases and J 5 bases, with 10 bases left between them. The CDR3 is made up of 12 amino acids. The CDR3, as DNA: TGTGCCAGCAGCCCAGGGAGGTATGGCTACACCTTC. Its translation: CASSPGRYGYTF.

The gene calls are TRBV9 and TRBJ2-1; 10 bases are shared with TRBD2. The CDR3 is 15 amino acids. The germline CDR1 and CDR2 sequences are SGDLS and YYNGEE. Germline trimming cut 4 bases from V and 6 bases from J; bases unmatched to any gene: 7. CDR3 nucleotides: TGTGCCAGCAGCCCAAGGGCTAGCGGGAGCAATGAGCAGTTCTTC. Translated: CASSPRASGSNEQFF.

The J gene is TRBJ2-7, the V gene TRBV27; 9 bases are a match to TRBD2. This CDR3 spans 18 amino acids. The ends lost 6 bases at V and 6 bases at J; junction bases unmatched: 21. Per the germline V gene, CDR1 is MNHEY and CDR2 is SMNVEV (reference sequence). CDR3 amino acids: CASSLNLWLAGEAAEQYV. The CDR3 nucleotides are TGTGCCAGCAGCCTCAACCTCTGGTTAGCGGGAGAGGCGGCCGAGCAGTACGTC.

The rearrangement joins TRBV3-1 (or the pseudogene TRBV3-2) to TRBJ2-1; D is unresolved. The CDR3 is 13 residues long. The V gene lost 4 bases and the J gene lost 0 bases, with 4 bases spanning the gap. Germline CDR1 and CDR2: LGHDT and YNNKEL (reference sequence). The CDR3 DNA is TGTGCCAGCAGCCTGAGCTCCTACAATGAGCAGTTCTTC. Amino acid sequence: CASSLSSYNEQFF.